This T cell receptor (beta chain) was observed in a study of T cell responses to AZD1222 COVID-19 vaccine. TCRdb's copy holds only in-frame clones and misses some; the assay was immunoSEQ multiplex PCR. Across 150,000 or so clones, the top ten clones capture under 2.5% of the sample. The CDR3 runs 13 residues. Per the germline V gene, CDR1 is ENHRY and CDR2 is SYGVKD. V lost 2 bases and J 1 base, leaving 5 bases between the germline ends. Sequencing input: peripheral blood. The receptor was isolated from an adult in good health. The genes are TRBV10-3 and TRBJ1-1; D ambiguous. CDR3 amino acids: CAISEGQNTEAFF. In DNA form, the CDR3 reads TGTGCCATCAGTGAGGGTCAGAACACTGAAGCTTTCTTT.